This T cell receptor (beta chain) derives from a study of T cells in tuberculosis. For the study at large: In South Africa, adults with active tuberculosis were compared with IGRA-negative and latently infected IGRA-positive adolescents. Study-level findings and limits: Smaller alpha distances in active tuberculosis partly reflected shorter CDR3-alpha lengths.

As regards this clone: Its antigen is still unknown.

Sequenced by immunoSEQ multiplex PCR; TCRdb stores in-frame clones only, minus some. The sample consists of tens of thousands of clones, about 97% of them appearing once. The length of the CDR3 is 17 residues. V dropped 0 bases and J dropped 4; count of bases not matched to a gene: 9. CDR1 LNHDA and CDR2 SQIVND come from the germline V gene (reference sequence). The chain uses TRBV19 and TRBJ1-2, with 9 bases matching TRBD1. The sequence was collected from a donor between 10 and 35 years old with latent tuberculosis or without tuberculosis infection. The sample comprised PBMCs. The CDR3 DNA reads TGTGCCAGTAGTATAGATCGAGGGACAGGGTTGTCCTATGGCTACACCTTC. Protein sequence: CASSIDRGTGLSYGYTF.